This is a list of T cell receptor beta chains from one sample in a study of identical twins. TCRdb passed the 5' RACE reads through MiXCR, listing each CDR3 protein once. Of about 720,000 distinct CDR3 sequences listed, around 8.6% were seen once; the top ten hold roughly 0.9%. In addition, the sample was reused for a study of yellow fever vaccine responses in identical twins.

Input material: PBMCs. These receptors all stem from a woman aged 18-29 years in good health. Both conserved end residues are part of each CDR3. The D gene is left open where the match is weak. Clone size is stated in some rows and not others, as once, few, many or a class when expanded.

V gene	clone size	J gene	D gene	CDR3 DNA	CDR3 protein
TRBV5-4	.	TRBJ2-5	.	TGTGCCAGCAGCTCAAATCTACAGGGTTCGGAGACCCAGTACTTC	CASSSNLQGSETQYF
TRBV4-2	many	TRBJ2-7	.	TGTGCCAGCAGCCAAGATCCGGGGGCGACCTACGAGCAGTACTTC	CASSQDPGATYEQYF
TRBV9	few	TRBJ1-5	.	TGTGCCAGCAGCGTCAGGGAAAATCAGCCCCAGCATTTT	CASSVRENQPQHF
TRBV28	many	TRBJ2-1	.	TGTGCCAGCAGTTTGTCGGTCCGGCAGCTACTCAATGAGCAGTTCTTC	CASSLSVRQLLNEQFF
TRBV12-3/TRBV12-4	many	TRBJ2-6	.	TGTGCCAGCAGTACTGGGGCCAACGTCCTGACTTTC	CASSTGANVLTF
TRBV20-1	few	TRBJ2-1	.	TGCAGTGCAGGACGGCCAGGGCAGTTCTTC	CSAGRPGQFF
TRBV27	many	TRBJ1-1	.	TGTGCCAGCAGTTTGGAGGGGCCGCGGACTGAAGCTTTCTTT	CASSLEGPRTEAFF
TRBV12-3/TRBV12-4	many	TRBJ2-7	.	TGTGCCAGCGCCTACTCCTACGAGCAGTACTTC	CASAYSYEQYF
TRBV5-1	many	TRBJ2-7	TRBD2	TGCGCCAGCAGATTGACTAGCGGCTCCTACGAGCAGTACTTC	CASRLTSGSYEQYF
TRBV28	.	TRBJ2-2	.	TGTGCCAGCAGTTTATTACCTCTCTCCGGGGAGCTGTTTTTT	CASSLLPLSGELFF
TRBV20-1	few	TRBJ2-1	TRBD2	TGCAGTGCTGTAGCGGGGGGGCCGTATGAGCAGTTCTTC	CSAVAGGPYEQFF
TRBV12-3/TRBV12-4	many	TRBJ1-5	.	TGTGCCAGCAGTCGTGGGATCAGCAATCAGCCCCAGCATTTT	CASSRGISNQPQHF
TRBV2	.	TRBJ2-1	.	TGTGCCAGCAGCGACCATGGCGCGCCAAAAGACTATAAGCAGTTCTTC	CASSDHGAPKDYKQFF
TRBV28	many	TRBJ2-1	.	TGTGCCAGCAGTCCACTAGAAGGGAATGAGCAGTTCTTC	CASSPLEGNEQFF
TRBV28	.	TRBJ2-1	.	TGTGCCAGCAGTTTAATGGTCAATGAGCAGTTCTTC	CASSLMVNEQFF
TRBV20-1	.	TRBJ2-7	TRBD2	TGCAGTGCCCCCGGCGGGGGGGACCAATCGGTTGGGCAGTACTTC	CSAPGGGDQSVGQYF
TRBV28	few	TRBJ2-7	.	TGTGCCAGCAGTAACCAGGGTGGTGGTTCCTACGAGCAGTACTTC	CASSNQGGGSYEQYF
TRBV5-1	many	TRBJ2-1	.	TGCGCCAGCAGCCTAGGACAGAGCAATGAGCAGTTCTTC	CASSLGQSNEQFF
TRBV27	many	TRBJ1-4	TRBD1	TGTGCCAGCAGTTTACGGACAGGGTCTAATGAAAAACTGTTTTTT	CASSLRTGSNEKLFF
TRBV25-1	few	TRBJ2-7	.	TGTGCCAGCAGACCCTGGGGCAAATCCTACGAGCAGTACTTC	CASRPWGKSYEQYF
TRBV29-1	.	TRBJ2-3	.	TGCAGCGTTAGTTACCCTGGGAGCACAGATACGCAGTATTTT	CSVSYPGSTDTQYF
TRBV20-1	.	TRBJ1-2	TRBD1	TGCAGTGCTATCAACCGGGACAGGCTCTATGGCTACACCTTC	CSAINRDRLYGYTF
TRBV20-1	many	TRBJ2-7	.	TGCAGTGCTACGGGGGAGAGCTCCTACGAGCAGTACTTC	CSATGESSYEQYF
TRBV2	.	TRBJ2-3	.	TGTGCCAGCAGTAGCCCCCCTGGAGATACGCAGTATTTT	CASSSPPGDTQYF
TRBV20-1	.	TRBJ2-5	.	TGCAGTGCTAGATTAGACGGCCAAGAGACCCAGTACTTC	CSARLDGQETQYF
TRBV28	many	TRBJ1-5	TRBD1	TGTGCCAGCAGCTCCCTCAGGGGGGCATTGGGTTATCAGCCCCAGCATTTT	CASSSLRGALGYQPQHF
TRBV15	many	TRBJ2-7	TRBD2	TGTGCCACCAGCAGAGATAATCCTAGCGGGAGTGCCTACGAGCAGTACTTC	CATSRDNPSGSAYEQYF
TRBV5-1	many	TRBJ2-2	.	TGCGCCAGCAGCCCCACAGGGAGAGGGCCCGGGGAGCTGTTTTTT	CASSPTGRGPGELFF
TRBV11-2	.	TRBJ2-2	.	TGTGCCAGCAGCTTAAAAGGACTGAGGAGTAGCACCGGGGAGCTGTTTTTT	CASSLKGLRSSTGELFF
TRBV4-1	.	TRBJ2-7	.	TGCGCCAGCAGCCAGGCCGAACGGCAGTACTTC	CASSQAERQYF
TRBV6-2/TRBV6-3	many	TRBJ1-1	.	TGTGCCAGCAGTTATTCAGTCGTGAACACTGAAGCTTTCTTT	CASSYSVVNTEAFF
TRBV7-3	many	TRBJ2-1	.	TGTGCCAGCAGTCAAGGGACGAAGGAGCAGTTCTTC	CASSQGTKEQFF
TRBV5-6	.	TRBJ1-1	TRBD1	TGTGCCAGCAGCCGCTCCGGGACAGGGGGCCTGGCATCTTCTTTCTTT	CASSRSGTGGLASSFF
TRBV28	few	TRBJ1-5	TRBD1	TGTGCCAGCAGTCTCGACAGGGAGAGCAATCAGCCCCAGCATTTT	CASSLDRESNQPQHF
TRBV7-8	.	TRBJ1-1	.	TGTGCCAGCAGCTTAGATCAGGGAGAGACGAACACTGAAGCTTTCTTT	CASSLDQGETNTEAFF
TRBV7-2	.	TRBJ2-2	.	TGTGCCAGCAGCGGATGGGGACGGGGGGCCACCGGGGAGCTGTTTTTT	CASSGWGRGATGELFF
TRBV10-3	few	TRBJ2-1	TRBD2	TGTGCCATCACCAAGACTTCTAGCGGGGCGGGGGCTGAGCAGTTCTTC	CAITKTSSGAGAEQFF
TRBV10-3	few	TRBJ2-7	TRBD1	TGTGCCATCAGTCGGACAGGGGGGTACTACGAGCAGTACTTC	CAISRTGGYYEQYF
TRBV5-5	many	TRBJ2-1	TRBD1	TGTGCCAGCACTGGAAGTACTTCAGGGGGCTACAATGAGCAGTTCTTC	CASTGSTSGGYNEQFF
TRBV6-2/TRBV6-3	few	TRBJ2-1	TRBD2	TGTGCCAGCAGTCTCCGACTAGCGGGAGAGAATGAGCAGTTCTTC	CASSLRLAGENEQFF
TRBV28	many	TRBJ2-5	.	TGTGCCAGCAGTTTATCTTTGGACCAGCAATCCCAAGAGACCCAGTACTTC	CASSLSLDQQSQETQYF
TRBV28	.	TRBJ2-1	TRBD1	TGTGCCAGCAGGACGGGAACCGGGACAGGGAATGGAGTAGGCAATGAGCAGTTCTTC	CASRTGTGTGNGVGNEQFF
TRBV12-3/TRBV12-4	many	TRBJ2-1	.	TGTGCCAGCAGGAGGGGGGCGGAGCCCTACAATGAGCAGTTCTTC	CASRRGAEPYNEQFF
TRBV6-1	many	TRBJ2-2	TRBD1	TGTGCCAGCGGACAGGGCGGCGCCGGGGAGCTGTTTTTT	CASGQGGAGELFF
TRBV11-2	few	TRBJ2-3	.	TGTGCCAGCAGCTCGACTAATACAGATACGCAGTATTTT	CASSSTNTDTQYF
TRBV7-8	.	TRBJ1-6	TRBD1	TGTGCCAGCAGCCCCAGGGGACAGGGAGTGAGTTCACCCCTCCACTTT	CASSPRGQGVSSPLHF
TRBV5-5	.	TRBJ2-5	.	TGTGCCAGCACCCTCTCGCCAGGTGTCCAAGAGACCCAGTACTTC	CASTLSPGVQETQYF
TRBV5-1	.	TRBJ1-1	.	TGCGCCAGCAGCTGGACAGAGGACACTGAAGCTTTCTTT	CASSWTEDTEAFF